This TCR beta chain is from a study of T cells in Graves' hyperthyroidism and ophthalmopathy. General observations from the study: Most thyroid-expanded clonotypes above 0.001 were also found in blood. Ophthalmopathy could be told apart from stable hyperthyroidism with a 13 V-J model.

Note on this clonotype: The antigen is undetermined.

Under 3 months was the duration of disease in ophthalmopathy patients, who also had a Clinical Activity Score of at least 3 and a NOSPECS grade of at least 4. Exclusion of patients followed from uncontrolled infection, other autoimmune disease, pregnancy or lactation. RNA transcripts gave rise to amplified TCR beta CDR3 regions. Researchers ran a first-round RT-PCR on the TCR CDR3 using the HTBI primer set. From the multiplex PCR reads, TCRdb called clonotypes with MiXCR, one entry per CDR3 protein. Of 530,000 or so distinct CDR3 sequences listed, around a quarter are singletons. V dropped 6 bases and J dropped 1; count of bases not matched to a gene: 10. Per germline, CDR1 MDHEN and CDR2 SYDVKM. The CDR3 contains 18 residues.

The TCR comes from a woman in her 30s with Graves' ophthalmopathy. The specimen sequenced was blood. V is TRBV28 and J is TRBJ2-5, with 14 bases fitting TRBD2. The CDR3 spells CASRNHGTSGSPQETQYF. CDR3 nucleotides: TGTGCCAGCAGAAACCATGGGACTAGCGGGAGCCCCCAAGAGACCCAGTACTTC.